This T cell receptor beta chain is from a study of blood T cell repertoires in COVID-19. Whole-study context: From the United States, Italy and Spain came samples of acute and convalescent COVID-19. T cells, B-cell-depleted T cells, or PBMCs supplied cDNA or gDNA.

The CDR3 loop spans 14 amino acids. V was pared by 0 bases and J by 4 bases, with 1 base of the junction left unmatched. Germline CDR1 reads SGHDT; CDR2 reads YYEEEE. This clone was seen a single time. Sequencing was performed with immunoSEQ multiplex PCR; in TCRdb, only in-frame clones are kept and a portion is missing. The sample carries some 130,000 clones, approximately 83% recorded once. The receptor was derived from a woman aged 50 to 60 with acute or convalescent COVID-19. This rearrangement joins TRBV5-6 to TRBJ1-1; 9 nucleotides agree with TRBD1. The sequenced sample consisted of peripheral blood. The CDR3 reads CASSLDRGLTEAFF. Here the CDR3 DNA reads TGTGCCAGCAGCTTGGACAGGGGGCTCACTGAAGCTTTCTTT.